The 12 T cell receptor beta chains presented below share a single source sample, sequenced in a study of control samples from healthy donors and cancer patients. Sequencing used immunoSEQ multiplex PCR; TCRdb keeps in-frame clones, though not all of them. There are tens of thousands of clones in the sample; about 87% occur only once, and approximately 15% lies in the top ten. The sequenced sample was blood. The receptors derive from a woman in her seventies in good health.

The genes are TRBV20-1 and TRBJ1-1, with D possibly being TRBD1 (5 bases). Germline V gene sequence: CDR1 DFQATT, CDR2 SNEGSKA (reference sequence). Deletions cut 3 bases from V and 0 bases from J, with 8 bases between. This CDR3 spans 13 amino acids. The CDR3 loop is CSASKGMNTEAFF. CDR3 nucleotide sequence: TGCAGTGCTAGTAAGGGGATGAACACTGAAGCTTTCTTT.

The chain joins TRBV5-1 to TRBJ2-3; D is undetermined. The CDR3 totals 14 residues. Trimming left V 3 bases short and J 0 bases short, with 8 bases between. Germline loops: CDR1 SGHRS, CDR2 YFSETQ. The CDR3 is CASSSLTSTDTQYF. CDR3 in DNA: TGCGCCAGCAGCTCATTAACTAGCACAGATACGCAGTATTTT.

The V call is TRBV30, the J call TRBJ2-7; TRBD2 might be the D (5 bases). The germline V and J ends were trimmed by 2 bases and 4 bases, with 6 bases remaining between them. This CDR3 is built from 11 residues. Germline assignment: CDR1 GTSNPN and CDR2 SVGIG (reference sequence). CDR3 sequence reads: CAWSRGYEQYF. The CDR3 DNA reads TGTGCCTGGAGTCGGGGTTACGAGCAGTACTTC.

This chain links TRBV6-4 with TRBJ1-5; D might be TRBD1 (6 bases). V lost 1 base to trimming and J lost 4 bases, with 20 bases between them. CDR1 and CDR2 (germline): MRHNA, SNTAGT. The CDR3 totals 18 residues. The CDR3 reads CASSDLGPGRQVNQPQHF. Here the CDR3 DNA reads TGTGCCAGCAGTGACTTAGGGCCAGGGAGACAGGTTAATCAGCCCCAGCATTTT.

This clone has more than one count but fewer than ten. The genes are TRBV6-5 and TRBJ1-2; 8 bases line up with TRBD1. J lost 6 bases, V lost 6 bases, and 9 bases had no gene match. Germline-derived CDR1 and CDR2 are MNHEY and SVGAGI. This CDR3 comprises 14 residues. The CDR3 spells CASRDTGGGDGYTF. The CDR3, as DNA: TGTGCCAGCAGAGACACAGGGGGTGGCGATGGCTACACCTTC.

The chain links TRBV4-1 to TRBJ2-3; 7 nucleotides agree with TRBD2. The V segment lost 0 bases and the J segment 5 bases; nucleotides outside the gene matches: 11. The CDR3 consists of 17 residues. Germline-derived CDR1 and CDR2 are MGHRA and YSYEKL. The CDR3 nucleotides are TGCGCCAGCAGCCAAGACGGGGGTGGAGGCGGGGGAGATACGCAGTATTTT. This gives the protein CASSQDGGGGGGDTQYF.

This clone was found a few times. CDR3 DNA sequence: TGTGCCAGCAGTTACTCGACGGTTTTCCCTGAAGCTTTCTTT. It encodes CASSYSTVFPEAFF. V is TRBV6-2 or TRBV6-3 and J is TRBJ1-1; D is uncertain. The ends were cut back, 0 bases at V and 6 bases at J, with 11 bases in the middle. Per the germline V gene, CDR1 is MNHEY and CDR2 is SVGEGT. The CDR3 has 14 amino acids.

V usage is TRBV7-9 and J usage is TRBJ1-1; the D is unclear. V lost 1 base and J 5 bases, leaving 5 bases between the germline ends. This CDR3 has 12 residues. Germline assignment: CDR1 SEHNR and CDR2 FQNEAQ (reference sequence). CDR3: CASSLDWTEAFF. CDR3 DNA: TGTGCCAGCAGCTTAGACTGGACTGAAGCTTTCTTT.

V gene TRBV20-1 combines with J gene TRBJ2-7, with 9 nucleotides matching TRBD1. The CDR3 runs 14 residues. Germline trimming cut 6 bases from V and 3 bases from J; bases unmatched to any gene: 9. Germline V gene lookup returns CDR1 DFQATT and CDR2 SNEGSKA (reference sequence). The CDR3 sequence: CSASTGTGNYEQYF. Here the CDR3 DNA reads TGCAGTGCAAGTACCGGGACAGGGAACTACGAGCAGTACTTC.

V gene TRBV4-2 combines with J gene TRBJ2-2; D tentatively fits TRBD1 or TRBD2 (6 bases each). V lost 1 base and J lost 4, with 16 bases in between. The germline V gene has CDR1 LGHNA and CDR2 YNFKEQ. CDR3 length: 17 residues. CDR3 protein: CASSQGLGGTSTGELFF. The CDR3 DNA is TGTGCCAGCAGCCAAGGCTTGGGGGGCACGAGCACCGGGGAGCTGTTTTTT.

The chain employs TRBV5-6 and TRBJ1-6; D not resolved. CDR3 length equals 16 residues. Trimming left V 4 bases short and J 8 bases short, with 19 bases between. CDR1 is SGHDT, CDR2 YYEEEE, per germline. Here the CDR3 DNA reads TGTGCCAGCAGCAGAAAAGGACTGAACCTGCATTCACCCCTCCACTTT. Protein sequence: CASSRKGLNLHSPLHF.

The V gene is TRBV20-1, the J gene TRBJ2-5, with TRBD2 identical over 7 bases. Germline V gene sequence: CDR1 DFQATT, CDR2 SNEGSKA (reference sequence). This CDR3 comprises 14 residues. The ends lost 3 bases at V and 2 bases at J; junction bases unmatched: 6. The CDR3 DNA reads TGCAGTGCTAGTACTAGCGCATCACAAGAGACCCAGTACTTC. It codes for CSASTSASQETQYF.